The source of this TCR beta chain is a study of shared clonotypes between healthy human individuals. V was clipped by 8 bases and J by 2 bases, with 12 bases between them. In germline, CDR1 is WSHSY, CDR2 SAAADI. This CDR3 spans 13 amino acids. Assay: immunoSEQ multiplex PCR; the TCRdb copy retains only in-frame clones and omits some. The table lists 1,500,000 or so clones, around 98.5% of them singletons. This clone was seen a single time. The specimen sequenced was naive CD4+ T cells sorted from blood. Subset noted: CD45RA+ positively selected. The gene calls are TRBV10-2 and TRBJ2-5; TRBD1 or TRBD2 may be the D gene (5 bases each). This TCR was sampled from a man younger than 45 in good health. CDR3 in DNA: TGCGCCAGCGGGGGACGGAGACAAGAGACCCAGTACTTC. It specifies CASGGRRQETQYF.